This TCR beta chain was captured in a study of T cells in Graves' hyperthyroidism and ophthalmopathy. Regarding the study as a whole: The model forecast ophthalmopathy, anticipating it by a median around 6.5 months before onset. A 13 V-J model separated ophthalmopathy from stable hyperthyroidism.

Amplification of TCR beta CDR3 regions was performed using RNA transcripts as template. During a first-round RT-PCR of the TCR CDR3, the HTBI primer set was used. TCRdb re-derived calls from the multiplex PCR reads in MiXCR, one entry per CDR3 protein. The data contain around 600,000 distinct CDR3 sequences, roughly 45% of them singletons. Worth noting for this clonotype: Its specificity is not known.

The receptor was derived from an adult man with Graves' disease, either hyperthyroidism or ophthalmopathy (not recorded which). The specimen was peripheral blood or thyroid tissue (not recorded which).

The chain's CDR3 is CSARDPQQGSNQPQHF. CDR3 DNA: TGCAGTGCTAGAGATCCCCAACAGGGGAGCAATCAGCCCCAGCATTTT. This sequence joins TRBV20-1 and TRBJ1-5; TRBD1 agrees at 7 bases. CDR3 length: 16 residues. Germline loops: CDR1 DFQATT, CDR2 SNEGSKA (reference sequence). Germline trimming cut 0 bases from V and 1 base from J; bases unmatched to any gene: 6.